This TCR beta chain comes out of a study of CD4 T cells in relation to SARS-CoV-2 and coronaviruses. Study-level results: Crossreactive clones expanded significantly less to SARS-CoV-2 than monoreactive clones. According to naive versus memory sequencing, detected responses are memory recall, not newly primed.

Trimming took off 1 base at V and 10 bases at J, with 6 bases between the two ends. This CDR3 has 11 amino acids. Per germline, CDR1 LGHNA and CDR2 YSLEER. TCRdb's table, derived via immunoSEQ multiplex PCR, lists solely in-frame clones and lacks some. The sample consists of around 65,000 clones, around 87% of them appearing once. Before the COVID-19 pandemic, during about 2011-2019, CD4+ T cells were taken from unexposed donors. Naive and memory CD4+ T cells came from enriched cryopreserved PBMCs. In the case of this clone: Its matching antigen is unknown.

This TCR derives from a human donor in good health. Sequencing was done on a sample of memory CD4+ T cells from PBMCs. The J gene is TRBJ2-3, the V gene TRBV4-3; the D gene is possibly TRBD1 (5 bases). Written as DNA, the CDR3 is TGCGCCAGCAGCCAAGGGGGCGCGCAGTATTTT. Translating gives CASSQGGAQYF.